This TCR beta chain was retrieved from a study of T cells in Graves' hyperthyroidism and ophthalmopathy (dated by TCRdb to between 2019 and 2020). For the wider study: TCR V-J signatures able to tell the groups apart were searched for in a discovery cohort of 90 to 100 patients, of whom around 43 had Graves' ophthalmopathy and roughly 58 had stable Graves' hyperthyroidism. Prospective prediction of ophthalmopathy was tested in an independent validation cohort of approximately 19 hyperthyroidism patients and around 16 patients who later progressed to ophthalmopathy. The roughly 91 discovery patients were randomly divided into training and test sets at a 7:3 ratio. The paper describes TCR Vbeta CDR3 sequencing of 140 or so peripheral blood samples, made up of roughly 45 ophthalmopathy patients, some 76 hyperthyroidism patients and 17 progressor patients. Once sampling was done, hyperthyroidism patients were given methimazole at a starting dose of 30 mg daily, whereas ophthalmopathy patients were given high-dose intravenous methylprednisolone. In addition, the study compared T-cell repertoires in thyroid tissue and in blood from about 6 Graves' hyperthyroidism patients. Broader findings and caveats from the paper: Most expanded thyroid clonotypes (frequency above 0.001) were also detected in blood, suggesting blood repertoires may reflect thyroid immune responses. A model built on a 13 V-J signature distinguished ophthalmopathy from stable hyperthyroidism, reaching around 87% sensitivity and about 81% specificity in cross-validation and 80%/75% in testing. In validation, progression to ophthalmopathy was predicted by the model with around 71% sensitivity and around 75% specificity, a median of around 6.5 months before onset. No statistical method was used to set the sample size in advance, and investigators knew the group allocation.

Patients with uncontrolled infections, other autoimmune diseases, pregnancy or lactation were excluded. Clinical symptoms, serum thyroxine and TRAb, thyroid ultrasound, and orbital computed tomography formed the basis for the diagnoses. Total RNA was extracted using Trizol reagent, and RNA quality was assessed on an Agilent 2100 Bioanalyzer. This clonotype was observed at least ten times. This receptor's antigen is unknown. Qualities for individual bases were not recorded, and no much larger clone is one base off. TCR beta CDR3 regions were amplified from RNA transcripts. The first round of RT-PCR for the TCR CDR3 was performed with the HTBI primer set and the Qiagen OneStep RT-PCR kit. Libraries were constructed in a second round of multiplex PCR, after which size selection and purification were performed. Sequencing of the libraries was done on an Illumina HiSeq2000 using paired-end 100 bp reads. As for how the authors treated the data: SOAPnuke was used to process the raw data, with reads discarded if the reads contained adapters or uncalled bases, had a mean Phred below 15, or lacked an exact constant-primer or identifier match. High-quality paired reads were merged with COPE v1.2.5, and unique nucleotide sequences were defined as clonotypes. Clonotypes were aligned to IMGT TRBV, TRBD and TRBJ reference segments using MiTCR v1.1. The analysis was restricted to V-J combinations with a frequency above 0.0001, which together covered approximately 99% of the repertoires. The TCS score was defined as the ratio of F50 (clonal expansion) to E x V (chaos), calculated using BLOSUM62-based TCRdist between CDR3 peptides within each V-J. Welch's t-statistics and random forest reduced roughly 500 V-J features to roughly 13, which were used in a naive Bayes classifier (R e1071). The similarity between thyroid and blood repertoires was quantified using the Morisita-Horn index. The public reads were reprocessed in TCRdb via fastp at Q25 and MiXCR, keeping in-frame beta chains. Rows matching on CDR3 protein sequence are summarized as one entry with the most common DNA and genes. These V and J calls rely on TCRdb rather than the paper's analysis. The sample table lists about 500,000 distinct CDR3 sequences, roughly 45% of them with a count of one. Around 44% of the sample rests with the top ten.

From the germline V gene, CDR1 is SGHVS and CDR2 is FQNEAQ. Trimming takes 4 bases off V and 2 bases off J; junction bases not matched to a gene: 4. The CDR3 starts with the cysteine, ends with the phenylalanine, and has 14 residues. Only CDR3 DNA is held: 42 bases, read in frame from base 1. Sequenced material: peripheral blood or thyroid tissue (not recorded which). The chain couples TRBV7-8 to TRBJ1-2, with 7 junctional bases fitting TRBD1. The source of this sequence is an adult woman with Graves' disease, either hyperthyroidism or ophthalmopathy (not recorded which). The DNA sequence follows: TGTGCCAGCAGCTGGGACAGATTAAACTATGGCTACACCTTC. Translated, it gives CASSWDRLNYGYTF.